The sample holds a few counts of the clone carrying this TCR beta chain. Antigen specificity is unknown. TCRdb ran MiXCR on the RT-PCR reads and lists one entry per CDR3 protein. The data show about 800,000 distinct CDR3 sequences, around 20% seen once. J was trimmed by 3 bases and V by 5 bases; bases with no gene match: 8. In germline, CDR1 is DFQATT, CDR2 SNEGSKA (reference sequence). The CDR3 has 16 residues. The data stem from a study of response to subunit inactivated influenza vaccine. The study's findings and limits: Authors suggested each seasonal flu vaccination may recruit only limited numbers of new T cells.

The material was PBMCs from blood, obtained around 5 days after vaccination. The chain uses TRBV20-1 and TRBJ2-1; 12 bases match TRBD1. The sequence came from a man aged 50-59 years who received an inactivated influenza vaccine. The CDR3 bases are TGCAGTGCTGACCCCGGGACAGGGGGCCTCTACAATGAGCAGTTCTTC. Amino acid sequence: CSADPGTGGLYNEQFF.